The entry that follows covers one T cell receptor beta chain sequence. This record comes from a study of shared clonotypes between healthy human individuals. Study in general: A couple of female and three male donors aged 18 to 49 were enrolled.

Germline CDR1 reads SEHNR; CDR2 reads FQNEAQ (reference sequence). The CDR3 loop spans 19 amino acids. V lost 1 base and J lost 1; bases outside the gene matches: 11. Using immunoSEQ multiplex PCR, the repertoire was profiled, and TCRdb retains in-frame clones only, with some absent. This sample has 1,500,000 or so clones, with roughly 96% found just once. Sequencing was done on a sample of naive CD4+ T cells sorted from blood. Subset given: CD45RA+ positively selected. This clonotype originated in a man in his thirties or forties in good health. The chain is built from TRBV7-9 and TRBJ2-2; 8 bases align to TRBD1. For the CDR3, the DNA is TGTGCCAGCAGCTTAGTTACGGCAGGGGGCAGCGAGAACACCGGGGAGCTGTTTTTT. Encoded protein: CASSLVTAGGSENTGELFF.